A single sample is the source of the 19 T cell receptor beta chains below, sequenced in a study of T cell clonality in common variable immunodeficiency. Assay: immunoSEQ multiplex PCR; the TCRdb copy retains only in-frame clones and omits some. This set yields 51,000 or so clones and no singletons; the top ten hold 2% to 2.5%. What was sequenced was peripheral blood mononuclear cells. These receptor sequences come from a person between 18 and 75 years old in good health.

In this sample, this clone turned up many times. The read finishes 3 residues shy of the CDR3 end, and the germline J gene is used to complete it. This chain uses TRBV2 with TRBJ2-7; 7 bases are a match to TRBD2. V gave up 6 bases and J gave up 2 bases; unmatched junction bases: 16. Germline CDR1 SNHLY, CDR2 FYNNEI. CDR3 length equals 17 residues. CDR3 sequence: CASRGRASGLRTYEQYF. Partial CDR3 DNA: TGTGCCAGCAGGGGACGCGCTAGCGGACTCAGAACCTACGAG.

This clone was seen many times. The CDR3 is cut off 3 residues early in the read; its end comes from the germline J gene. V usage is TRBV7-2 and J usage is TRBJ2-7; 8 positions match TRBD1. The germline V gene has CDR1 SGHTA and CDR2 FQGNSA. The junction had 5 bases not matched to a gene; V was cut back by 5 bases and J by 2 bases. This CDR3 is 14 amino acids long. CDR3 bases read: TGTGCCAGCAGCCCTAAGGACAGGGCCTACGAG. It specifies CASSPKDRAYE. The complete CDR3 protein is CASSPKDRAYEQYF.

Details on this clone: The observed sequence ends 3 residues before the CDR3 terminus, with the missing tail filled in from the germline J gene. V is TRBV19 and J is TRBJ2-3; the match to TRBD2 covers 7 bases. The CDR3 totals 16 residues. J gave up 3 bases and V 7 bases, and 13 bases lay outside the gene matches. Germline CDR1 is LNHDA and CDR2 is SQIVND (reference sequence). The DNA read from the CDR3 is TGTGCCAGTAATTTTAGGGGCGGGGGAGGGACAGATACG. Its translation is CASNFRGGGGTDT. The complete CDR3 reads CASNFRGGGGTDTQYF.

A word on this clone: The missing CDR3 end, 3 residues past where the read stops, is filled in from the germline J gene. The gene calls are TRBV11-2 and TRBJ1-2; D ambiguous. Germline assignment: CDR1 SGHAT and CDR2 FQNNGV. CDR3 size: 15 residues. This CDR3 reads CASSLISGKVGGYTF. CDR3 DNA (partial): TGTGCCAGCAGCTTAATATCGGGGAAGGTTGGCGGC.

This clone was observed at least ten times. The read finishes 3 residues shy of the CDR3 end, and the germline J gene is used to complete it. This sequence joins TRBV19 and TRBJ1-2; D is perhaps TRBD1 (6 bases). CDR1 and CDR2 from the germline V gene are LNHDA and SQIVND (reference sequence). Trimming took 3 bases from V and 7 from J, leaving 18 bases between them. CDR3 size: 15 residues. CDR3: CASSMAGQAYGGYTF. The DNA read from the CDR3 is TGTGCCAGTAGTATGGCGGGACAAGCGTACGGTGGC. Supplemented by reference TRBV19 and TRBJ1-2, the full variable domain reads DGGITQSPKYLFRKEGQNVTLSCEQNLNHDAMYWYRQDPGQGLRLIYYSQIVNDFQKGDIAEGYSVSREKKESFPLTVTSAQKNPTAFYLCASSMAGQAYGGYTFGSGTRLTVV.

This clone has at least ten counts. The CDR3 end falls 3 residues outside the read, so it is completed with the germline J gene. The genes are TRBV20-1 and TRBJ1-6, with 9 bases that match TRBD1. CDR1 DFQATT and CDR2 SNEGSKA come from the germline V gene (reference sequence). CDR3 length: 17 amino acids. J gave up 10 bases and V 4 bases, and 17 bases lay outside the gene matches. The CDR3 protein is CSAKFPGQGGLGSPLHF. The covered CDR3 bases are TGCAGTGCTAAGTTTCCGGGACAGGGCGGTCTCGGGTCACCC.

The table lists this clone with many counts. With the read ending 3 residues before the CDR3 end, the germline J gene is used to fill in that end. V is TRBV7-3 and J is TRBJ1-1, with a weak D call TRBD1 (5 bases). The V end lost 8 bases, the J end lost 3 bases, and 13 bases lay between the germline ends. Germline V gene lookup returns CDR1 SGHTA and CDR2 FQGTGA. The CDR3 loop spans 13 amino acids. CDR3 loop: CASCRGRDTEAFF. The sequenced CDR3 bases are TGTGCCAGCTGTCGGGGGAGAGACACTGAA.

There are a few counts of this clone. With the read ending 3 residues before the CDR3 end, the germline J gene is used to fill in that end. This same CDR3 is encoded by further DNA sequences in the sample. V gene TRBV7-6 combines with J gene TRBJ1-4, with 8 bases aligning to TRBD1. V trimming: 6 bases; J trimming: 3 bases; junction bases outside the gene matches: 6. Per germline, CDR1 SGHVS and CDR2 FNYEAQ. CDR3 size: 15 residues. CDR3 amino acids: CASRPTGGANEKLFF. The DNA read from the CDR3 is TGTGCCAGCAGACCTACAGGGGGGGCTAATGAAAAA.

In its sample, this clone was seen a few times. The CDR3 end is not reached by the read, which stops 3 residues before it; the germline J gene fills it in. The chain employs TRBV18 and TRBJ2-3, with D possibly being TRBD1 (6 bases). The V and J ends lost 1 base and 3 bases respectively, with 17 bases between them. Per germline, CDR1 KGHSH and CDR2 LQKENI. There are 17 residues in the CDR3. The covered CDR3 bases are TGTGCCAGCTCACCACAGGCAGGGGCCTGGGTAACAGATACG. This encodes CASSPQAGAWVTDT. The full-length CDR3 reads as CASSPQAGAWVTDTQYF.

This clone was recorded at least ten times. With the read ending 3 residues before the CDR3 end, the germline J gene is used to fill in that end. The rearrangement joins TRBV30 to TRBJ1-2, with a possible D match to TRBD1 (5 bases). The CDR3 loop spans 13 amino acids. CDR1 and CDR2 (germline): GTSNPN, SVGIG (reference sequence). The sequenced CDR3 bases are TGTGCCTGGAGTGTAAGCAGGGCGCGGGGC. Translation: CAWSVSRARG. Given in full, the CDR3 is CAWSVSRARGYTF.

A word on this clone: The read halts 3 residues ahead of the CDR3 end, with the missing end drawn from the germline J gene. The chain links TRBV7-3 to TRBJ1-4; D might be TRBD1 (5 bases). The CDR3 loop spans 16 amino acids. Germline CDR1 and CDR2: SGHTA and FQGTGA. The sequenced CDR3 bases are TGTGCCAGCAGCTTCTCTGGCAACTCTGGGGCCAACGTA. This sequence encodes CASSFSGNSGANV. The entire CDR3 reads CASSFSGNSGANVLFF.

This clone was observed many times. The observed sequence ends 3 residues before the CDR3 terminus, with the missing tail filled in from the germline J gene. This sequence joins TRBV28 and TRBJ2-3, with 9 bases matching TRBD1. Per germline, CDR1 MDHEN and CDR2 SYDVKM. CDR3 length: 16 amino acids. J lost 5 bases, V lost 5 bases, and 11 bases had no gene match. Partial CDR3 DNA: TGTGCCAGCAGTCCAATTGGGACAGGGCGTGGAGATACG. It codes for CASSPIGTGRGDT. The whole CDR3 sequence is CASSPIGTGRGDTQYF.

This CDR3 is CASSERVLNTEAFF. Partial CDR3 DNA: TGTGCCAGCAGTGAGAGGGTTCTGAACACTGAA. This chain links TRBV2 with TRBJ1-1; D is ambiguous. Read sequence stops 3 residues before the CDR3 end, and the germline J gene provides the missing end. This CDR3 is 14 amino acids long. Germline assignment: CDR1 SNHLY and CDR2 FYNNEI. The V end was cut by 3 bases, the J end by 0 bases, with 8 bases between.

There are many counts of this clone. The observed sequence ends 3 residues before the CDR3 terminus, with the missing tail filled in from the germline J gene. The V gene is TRBV30, the J gene TRBJ1-5; D perhaps matches TRBD1 (6 bases). The ends were cut back, 0 bases at V and 0 bases at J, with 9 bases in the middle. The CDR3 has 15 residues. Germline V gene sequence: CDR1 GTSNPN, CDR2 SVGIG (reference sequence). Incomplete CDR3 DNA: TGTGCCTGGAGTGTCGGGACACCTAGCAATCAGCCC. This gives the protein CAWSVGTPSNQP. The entire CDR3 is CAWSVGTPSNQPQHF.

At least ten counts were recorded for this clone. The CDR3 is cut off 3 residues early in the read; its end comes from the germline J gene. The chain is built from TRBV5-1 and TRBJ2-3, with unresolved D. The CDR3 is made up of 15 amino acids. Germline CDR1 reads SGHRS; CDR2 reads YFSETQ. Between the trimmed V and J ends, which lost 0 bases and 1 base, there was a span of 9 bases. CDR3 bases read: TGCGCCAGCAGCTTGGGGCAACGGGGCACAGATACG. It yields the protein CASSLGQRGTDT. The whole CDR3 reads CASSLGQRGTDTQYF.

This clone appeared many times. The read terminates 3 residues before the CDR3 end, so the remaining end is supplied by the germline J gene. The chain links TRBV6-2 or TRBV6-3 to TRBJ1-2, with D maybe TRBD1 (5 bases). This CDR3 contains 15 residues. From germline, CDR1 is MNHEY and CDR2 SVGEGT. The V end was cut by 5 bases, the J end by 1 base, with 14 bases between. This chain's CDR3 is CASSPSGHLNYGYTF. Partial CDR3 DNA: TGTGCCAGCAGTCCTTCCGGACATCTTAACTATGGC.

With respect to this clone: The CDR3 end lies 3 residues beyond the end of the read and is filled in from the germline J gene. V is TRBV7-8 and J is TRBJ2-3; TRBD1 is a possible D gene (5 bases). V was shortened by 5 bases and J by 4 bases, with 19 bases between the two germline ends. Germline V CDR1 and CDR2: SGHVS, FQNEAQ. The CDR3 spans 16 residues. CDR3 sequence: CASSLGPREMADTQYF. Partial CDR3 DNA: TGTGCCAGCAGCCTTGGACCCAGGGAAATGGCAGATACG.

This clone was detected ten times or more. At one of its ends the junction is not consistent with the germline gene, which may arise from a read error. The read ends 3 residues early relative to the CDR3; the germline J gene fills the gap. J is TRBJ2-5 and V is TRBV6-1; the match to TRBD1 covers 10 bases. The V gene's germline CDR1 is MNHNS and CDR2 SASEGT. This CDR3 contains 15 residues. The CDR3 DNA, read in part, is TGTGCCAGCAGTGCCGGGACAGGGGCCCAACAGACC. Translating gives CASSAGTGAQQT. The entire CDR3 protein reads CASSAGTGAQQTQYF.

The sample holds a few counts of this clone. This chain's CDR3 is CASSPIPQGASPLHF. Partial CDR3 DNA: TGTGCCAGCTCACCAATCCCGCAGGGGGCTTCACCC. This chain links TRBV18 with TRBJ1-6; 8 nucleotides align to TRBD1. Coverage ceases 3 residues before the CDR3 finishes, and the germline J gene fills in the end. The trim removed 2 bases at V and 9 bases at J, leaving 6 bases unmatched. Germline CDR1 is KGHSH and CDR2 is LQKENI. The length of the CDR3 is 15 residues.